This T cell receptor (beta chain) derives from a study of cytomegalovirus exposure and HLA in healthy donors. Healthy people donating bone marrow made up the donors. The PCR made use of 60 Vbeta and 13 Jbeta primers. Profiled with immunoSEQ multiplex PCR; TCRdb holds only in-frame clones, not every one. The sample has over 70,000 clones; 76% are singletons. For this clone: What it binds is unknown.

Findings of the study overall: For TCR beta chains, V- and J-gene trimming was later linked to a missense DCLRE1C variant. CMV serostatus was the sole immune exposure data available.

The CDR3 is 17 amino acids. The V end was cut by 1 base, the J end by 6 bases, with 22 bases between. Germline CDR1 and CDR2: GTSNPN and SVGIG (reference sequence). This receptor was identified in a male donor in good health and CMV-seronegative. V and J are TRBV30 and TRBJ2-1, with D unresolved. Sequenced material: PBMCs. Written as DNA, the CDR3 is TGTGCCTGGAGTGGGGTGAGAAGAGCACTAACTGGCAATGAGCAGTTCTTC. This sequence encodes CAWSGVRRALTGNEQFF.